This TCR beta chain was recovered during a study of blood T cell repertoires in COVID-19 (TCRdb year 2020). Looking at the study overall: Collaborator samples came from the United States, Italy and Spain and covered acute and convalescent phases of COVID-19. The material from the prospective study consisted of cDNA or gDNA derived from T cells, B-cell-depleted T cells, or PBMCs. Where available, HLA class I and class II types were obtained from metadata supplied by the sample provider rather than from assay-based typing. The repertoires were released in a freely available public database intended as a resource for research on the immune response to SARS-CoV-2. The dataset comprised deeply sampled blood TCRbeta repertoires from subjects exposed to, actively infected with, or recovered from COVID-19. The samples were drawn from two sources: the first 160 participants of the ongoing ImmuneRACE study, and over 950 subjects contributed by 6 global collaborators. Sample metadata almost always included a de-identified subject ID, COVID-19 status, age in years and sex. What the work shows at the level of the full study, not this receptor alone: How much clinical and demographic metadata was included differed by source and by participant, and the metadata was provided uncurated.

From the germline V gene, CDR1 is ENHRY and CDR2 is SYGVKD. The CDR3 has 14 amino acids, counting the end cysteine and phenylalanine. Left in the record is the CDR3 DNA by itself, 42 bases read in frame from the first base. V and J are truncated by 8 bases and 1 base respectively, leaving an intervening sequence of 14 bases. Participants in the prospective study were enrolled through a virtual design, were aged 18 to 89 years, and lived in 24 United States geographic areas. Cohort assignment in the prospective study relied on participant-reported clinical history from a screening survey and a study questionnaire. Mobile phlebotomists in the prospective study collected whole blood, serum and a nasopharyngeal or oropharyngeal swab from every participant. Additional blood draws and questionnaires over an approximately two-month period could optionally be provided by prospective study participants. Blood samples from the prospective study were shipped frozen or at room temperature prior to DNA extraction.

Concerning this clone: It has no known antigen specificity. Base qualities are not provided; no much larger clone lies one nucleotide away.

TCRbeta CDR3 regions were amplified from genomic DNA using the immunoSEQ Assay, a bias-controlled multiplex PCR. For the original study's pipeline: Within the assay, amplification of reference gene primers was used to estimate how many nucleated cells each sample contained. To quantify the absolute abundance of each unique TCRbeta CDR3 rearrangement, sequence reads were collapsed and filtered. For each sample, productive Simpson clonality was calculated as the square root of Simpson's diversity index across productive rearrangements. The table was pulled from immuneACCESS by TCRdb, which kept in-frame rearrangements only. Such tables lose some clones; where checked, under half of the loss comes from unresolved V genes, and the rest has no known cause. That table gives V, J and clone size, and the DNA gave D and trimming. Recorded for this sample are about 210,000 clones; 80% to 90% of them occurred a single time. The ten most abundant clones make up 3% to 4% of the sample.

This sequence originates from a woman aged 40 to 50 with acute COVID-19. The sample taken for sequencing was PBMCs or T cells enriched from blood (not recorded which). The V and J genes are TRBV10-3 and TRBJ1-1; the D gene lacks a confident call. The DNA is as follows: TGTGCCATCTCCCTGGGAGGGCAGAACACTGAAGCTTTCTTT. Translated, it gives CAISLGGQNTEAFF.